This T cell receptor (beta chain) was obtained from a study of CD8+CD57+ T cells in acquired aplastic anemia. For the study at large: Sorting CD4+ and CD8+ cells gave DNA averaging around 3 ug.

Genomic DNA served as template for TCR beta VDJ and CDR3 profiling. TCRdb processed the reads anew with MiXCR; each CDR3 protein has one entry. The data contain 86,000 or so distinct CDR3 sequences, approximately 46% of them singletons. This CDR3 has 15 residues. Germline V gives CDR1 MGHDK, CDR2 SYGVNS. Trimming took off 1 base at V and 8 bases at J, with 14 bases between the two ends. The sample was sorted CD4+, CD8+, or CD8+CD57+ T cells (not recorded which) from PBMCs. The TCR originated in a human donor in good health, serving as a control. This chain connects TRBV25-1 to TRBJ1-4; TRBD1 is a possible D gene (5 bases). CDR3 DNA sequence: TGTGCCAGCAGTGAATCCCGACAGCTTCAGGAAAAACTGTTTTTT. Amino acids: CASSESRQLQEKLFF.